This is a list of T cell receptor beta chains from one sample in a study of blood T cell repertoires in COVID-19. The protocol was immunoSEQ multiplex PCR, while the TCRdb copy is restricted to in-frame clones and leaves out a portion. The repertoire consists of around 180,000 clones, with 70% to 90% occurring once and the leading ten covering roughly 11%. Sequenced sample: peripheral blood. The receptors here all came from a human donor with active or convalescent COVID-19. The donor label of this sample is uncertain. The CDR3 runs from the conserved cysteine through the conserved F or W. The D gene is left open where the match is weak. Size is omitted from some rows. Given values are once, few, many or a class for expanded clones.

clone size	V gene	D gene	J gene	CDR3 DNA	CDR3 protein
.	TRBV19	.	TRBJ1-2	TGTGCCAGTAGAGAACAGAGCTATGTACGCTACACCTTC	CASREQSYVRYTF
.	TRBV5-6	.	TRBJ2-1	TGTGCCAGCAGCGGTGGCGGGCCCTCCTACAATGAGCAGTTCTTC	CASSGGGPSYNEQFF
.	TRBV5-1	TRBD2	TRBJ2-5	TGCGCCAGCAGCTTGGTTTTGGCGGGAGGAAAAGAGACCCAGTACTTC	CASSLVLAGGKETQYF
.	TRBV6-1	.	TRBJ1-2	TGTGCCAGCACTGACGGGGGGGAAGGTGGATATGGCTACACCTTC	CASTDGGEGGYGYTF
.	TRBV4-3	.	TRBJ2-6	TGCGCCAGCAGCCAAGCTCAGGGTATGGCTGGGGCCAACGTCCTGACTTTC	CASSQAQGMAGANVLTF
once	TRBV7-6	.	TRBJ1-6	TGTGCCAGCAGCGCCCGCCCAACTCATAATTCACCCCTCCACTTT	CASSARPTHNSPLHF
few	TRBV14	.	TRBJ2-2	TGTGCCAGCAGCCCCTTTAGATTCACCGGGGAGCTGTTTTTT	CASSPFRFTGELFF
.	TRBV6-2/TRBV6-3	.	TRBJ1-6	TGTGCCAGCAGTTACTCGAAGTGGAGTTCACCCCTCCACTTT	CASSYSKWSSPLHF
once	TRBV29-1	TRBD2	TRBJ2-3	TGCAGCGTTCATGGACTAGCGGGGGGTCGAGCAGATACGCAGTATTTT	CSVHGLAGGRADTQYF
.	TRBV6-1	.	TRBJ1-1	TGTGCCAGCAGTGAAGGTGGAGGGTGGAGGGATGAAGCTTTCTTT	CASSEGGGWRDEAFF
.	TRBV6-2/TRBV6-3	TRBD1	TRBJ1-5	TGTGCCAGCAGTTCCATTACAGGGGGCGTTCAGCCCCAGCATTTT	CASSSITGGVQPQHF
once	TRBV29-1	TRBD2	TRBJ2-1	TGCGGCGGACTAGCCAGAAATTACAATGAGCAGTTCTTC	CGGLARNYNEQFF
.	TRBV3-1/TRBV3-2	.	TRBJ1-1	TGTGCCAGCAGCCAAGCGAGTGGGGAGGCTGAAGCTTTCTTT	CASSQASGEAEAFF
.	TRBV6-2/TRBV6-3	.	TRBJ1-2	TGTGCCAGCAGCTATCTAGCGGGCGAGCTAGGCTACACCTTC	CASSYLAGELGYTF
.	TRBV29-1	.	TRBJ2-1	TGCAGCGTTGGTACGAGGGCAGGGGGGCAAAATGAGCAGTTCTTC	CSVGTRAGGQNEQFF
.	TRBV30	.	TRBJ1-2	TGTGCCTGGAGTAAGAGGAATGGCTACACCTTC	CAWSKRNGYTF
.	TRBV12-3/TRBV12-4	TRBD1	TRBJ1-5	TGTGCCAGCAGTTTAAACAGGGGGTCTACGCATTTT	CASSLNRGSTHF
.	TRBV5-6	TRBD2	TRBJ2-1	TGTGCCAGCAGCACAGGACTAGCGGGGGATTACAATGAGCAGTTCTTC	CASSTGLAGDYNEQFF
.	TRBV6-5	.	TRBJ1-6	TGTGCCAGCAGTTATGCCAGGGGAAAATGGCCCCTCCACTTT	CASSYARGKWPLHF
.	TRBV7-9	.	TRBJ1-1	TGTGCCAGCAGCTTAAAATTGTTGGGACAGAACACTGAAGCTTTCTTT	CASSLKLLGQNTEAFF
few	TRBV7-9	.	TRBJ2-7	TGTGCCAGCAGCTTAGTTCGCGGGGAGCAGTACTTC	CASSLVRGEQYF
.	TRBV15	.	TRBJ2-1	TGTGCCACCAGCATAGTCGACAACAATGAGCAGTTCTTC	CATSIVDNNEQFF
.	TRBV5-4	.	TRBJ2-1	TGTGCCAGCAGCTTGGGACAGTTTTCCTACAATGAGCAGTTCTTC	CASSLGQFSYNEQFF
.	TRBV6-2/TRBV6-3	.	TRBJ2-7	TGTGCCAGCAGTTACCTTCCTGGAGGTTACGAGCAGTACTTC	CASSYLPGGYEQYF
.	TRBV30	.	TRBJ2-7	TGTGCCTGGACAAGCATGTCCTACGTGGAGCAGTACTTC	CAWTSMSYVEQYF
.	TRBV19	.	TRBJ2-3	TGTGCCAGTAGTATTAACCCAGGGATCACAGATACGCAGTATTTT	CASSINPGITDTQYF
.	TRBV9	.	TRBJ1-4	TGTGCCAGCAGCGGGGGCAATGAAAAACTGTTTTTT	CASSGGNEKLFF
.	TRBV5-1	.	TRBJ2-7	TGCGCCAGCAGCTTTCAGGGACTCTCCTACGAGCAGTACTTC	CASSFQGLSYEQYF
once	TRBV28	TRBD1	TRBJ2-7	TGTGCCAGCAGTTCCACAGGGGGTCGCGAGCAGTACTTC	CASSSTGGREQYF
.	TRBV15	TRBD2	TRBJ2-3	TGTGCCACCAGCAGAGCCGGGTCTGCGGGGGGGGCCCCAGATACGCAGTATTTT	CATSRAGSAGGAPDTQYF
once	TRBV3-1/TRBV3-2	.	TRBJ2-2	TGTGCCAGCCAATTAAACAGGGGGTTAGCGGGAGAAGGAACCGGGGAGCTGTTTTTT	CASQLNRGLAGEGTGELFF
.	TRBV28	.	TRBJ2-7	TGTGCCAGCAGTTTAATCTGGCGACAGAACTACGAGCAGTACTTC	CASSLIWRQNYEQYF
.	TRBV11-2	.	TRBJ2-5	TGTGCCAGCAGCTTAGATTTACCCGCTTGGGGAAGGGGGGAGACCCAGTACTTC	CASSLDLPAWGRGETQYF
.	TRBV5-1	TRBD1	TRBJ2-7	TGCGCCAGCAGCTTGTTTGACAGGGGGCCCTACGAGCAGTACTTC	CASSLFDRGPYEQYF
once	TRBV28	.	TRBJ1-2	TGTGCCAGCTACGAAACGGGGAGGCCCTATGGCTACACCTTC	CASYETGRPYGYTF
.	TRBV7-2	TRBD2	TRBJ2-5	TGTGCCAGCAGTAGCGGGACAATTAAAGAGACCCAGTACTTC	CASSSGTIKETQYF
.	TRBV28	TRBD1	TRBJ2-1	TGTGCCAGCAGTTTCCTCGGGACAGGCAAGAAGCAGTTCTTC	CASSFLGTGKKQFF
.	TRBV20-1	.	TRBJ1-2	TGCAGTGCGGGGGAGGGTGGCTACACCTTC	CSAGEGGYTF
.	TRBV20-1	.	TRBJ2-7	TGCAGTGCTCCGACTTTTACCGAGCAGTACTTC	CSAPTFTEQYF
.	TRBV4-1	TRBD2	TRBJ2-7	TGCGCCAGCAGCCGTGTCATAGCGGGGAACTCCTACGAGCAGTACTTC	CASSRVIAGNSYEQYF